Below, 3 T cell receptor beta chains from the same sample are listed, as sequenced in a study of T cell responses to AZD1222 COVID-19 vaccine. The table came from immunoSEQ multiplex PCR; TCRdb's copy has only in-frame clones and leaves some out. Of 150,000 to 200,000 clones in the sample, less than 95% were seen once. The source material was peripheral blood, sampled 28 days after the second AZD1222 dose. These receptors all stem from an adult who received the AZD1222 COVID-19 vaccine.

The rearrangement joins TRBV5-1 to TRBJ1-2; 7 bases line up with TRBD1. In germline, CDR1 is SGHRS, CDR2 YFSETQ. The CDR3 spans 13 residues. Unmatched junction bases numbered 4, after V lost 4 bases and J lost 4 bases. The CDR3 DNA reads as TGCGCCAGCAGCCAGGGGGACCGCTATGGCTACACCTTC. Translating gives CASSQGDRYGYTF.

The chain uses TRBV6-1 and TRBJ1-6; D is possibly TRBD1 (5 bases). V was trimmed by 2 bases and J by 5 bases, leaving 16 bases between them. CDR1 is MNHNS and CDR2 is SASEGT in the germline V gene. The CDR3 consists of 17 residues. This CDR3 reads CASSEYQGFTDNSPLHF. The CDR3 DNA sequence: TGTGCCAGCAGTGAATATCAGGGATTCACCGATAATTCACCCCTCCACTTT.

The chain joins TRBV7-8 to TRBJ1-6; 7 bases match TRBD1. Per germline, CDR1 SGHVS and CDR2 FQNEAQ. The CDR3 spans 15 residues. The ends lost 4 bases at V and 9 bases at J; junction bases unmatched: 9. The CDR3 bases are TGTGCCAGCAGCTCCAGACAGGGCGCGGGTTCACCCCTCCACTTT. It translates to CASSSRQGAGSPLHF. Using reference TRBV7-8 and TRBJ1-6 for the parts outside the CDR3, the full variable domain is GAGVSQSPRYKVAKRGQDVALRCDPISGHVSLFWYQQALGQGPEFLTYFQNEAQLDKSGLPSDRFFAERPEGSVSTLKIQRTQQEDSAVYLCASSSRQGAGSPLHFGNGTRLTVT.